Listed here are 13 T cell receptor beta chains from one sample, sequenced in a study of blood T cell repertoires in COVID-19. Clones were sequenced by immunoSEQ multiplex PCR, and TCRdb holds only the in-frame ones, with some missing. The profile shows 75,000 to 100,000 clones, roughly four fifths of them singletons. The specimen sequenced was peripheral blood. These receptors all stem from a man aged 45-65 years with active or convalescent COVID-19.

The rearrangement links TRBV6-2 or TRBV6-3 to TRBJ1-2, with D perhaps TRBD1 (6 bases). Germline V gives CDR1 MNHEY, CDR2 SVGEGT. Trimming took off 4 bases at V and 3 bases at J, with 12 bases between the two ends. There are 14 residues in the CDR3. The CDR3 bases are TGTGCCAGCAGTTCGTCACAGGGTTACTATGGCTACACCTTC. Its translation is CASSSSQGYYGYTF.

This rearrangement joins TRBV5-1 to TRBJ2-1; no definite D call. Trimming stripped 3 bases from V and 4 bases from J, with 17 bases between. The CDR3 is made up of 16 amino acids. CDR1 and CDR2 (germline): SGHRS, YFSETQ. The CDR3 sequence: CASSYSPMNGYNEQFF. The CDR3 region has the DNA TGCGCCAGCAGCTATAGCCCTATGAATGGTTACAATGAGCAGTTCTTC.

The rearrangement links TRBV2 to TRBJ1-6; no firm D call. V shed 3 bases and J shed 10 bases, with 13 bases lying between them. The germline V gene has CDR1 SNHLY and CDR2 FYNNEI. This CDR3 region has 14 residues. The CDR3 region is CASSDDGGSSPLHF. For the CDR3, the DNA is TGTGCCAGCAGTGATGATGGAGGGAGCTCACCCCTCCACTTT.

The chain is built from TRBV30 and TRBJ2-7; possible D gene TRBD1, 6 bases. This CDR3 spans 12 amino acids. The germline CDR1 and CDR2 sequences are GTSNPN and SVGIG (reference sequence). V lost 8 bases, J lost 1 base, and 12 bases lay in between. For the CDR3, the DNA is TGTGCCCGACAAGACAGGTCCTACGAGCAGTACTTC. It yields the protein CARQDRSYEQYF.

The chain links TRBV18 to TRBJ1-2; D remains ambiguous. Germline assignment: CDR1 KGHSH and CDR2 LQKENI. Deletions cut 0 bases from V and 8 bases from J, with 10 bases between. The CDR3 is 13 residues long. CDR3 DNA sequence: TGTGCCAGCTCACCACCCTTGGCGGAGGGCTACACCTTC. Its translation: CASSPPLAEGYTF.

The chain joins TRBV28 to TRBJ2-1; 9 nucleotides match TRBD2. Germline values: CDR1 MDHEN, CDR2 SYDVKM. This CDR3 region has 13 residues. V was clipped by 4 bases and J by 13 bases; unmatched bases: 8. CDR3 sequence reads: CASSYPQRGEQFF. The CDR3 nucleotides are TGTGCCAGCAGTTACCCACAGCGGGGGGAACAGTTCTTC.

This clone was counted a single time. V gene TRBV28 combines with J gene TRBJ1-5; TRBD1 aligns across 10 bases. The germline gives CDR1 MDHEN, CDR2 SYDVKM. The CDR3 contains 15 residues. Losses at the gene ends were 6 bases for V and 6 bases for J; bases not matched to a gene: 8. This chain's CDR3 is CASSSDRGRIQPQHF. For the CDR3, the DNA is TGTGCCAGCAGCTCTGACAGGGGGCGGATTCAGCCCCAGCATTTT.

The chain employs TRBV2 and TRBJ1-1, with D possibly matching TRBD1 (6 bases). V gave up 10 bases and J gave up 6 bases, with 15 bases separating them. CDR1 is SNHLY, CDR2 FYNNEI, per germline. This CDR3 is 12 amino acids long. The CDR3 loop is CATKGGPAEAFF. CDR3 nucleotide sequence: TGTGCCACCAAGGGGGGGCCGGCTGAAGCTTTCTTT.

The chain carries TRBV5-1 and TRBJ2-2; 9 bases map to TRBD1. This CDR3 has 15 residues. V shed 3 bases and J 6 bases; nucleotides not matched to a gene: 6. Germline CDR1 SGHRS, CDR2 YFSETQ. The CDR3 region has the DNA TGCGCCAGCAGCTGGGACAGGGAGATTCCCGGGGAGCTGTTTTTT. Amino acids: CASSWDREIPGELFF.

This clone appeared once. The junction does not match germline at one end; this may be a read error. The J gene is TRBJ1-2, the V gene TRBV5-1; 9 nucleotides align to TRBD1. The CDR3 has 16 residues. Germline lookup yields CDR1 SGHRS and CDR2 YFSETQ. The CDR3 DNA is TGCGCCAGCAGCCGGGGACAGGGAAGTGGGGGGTTCAGCTCCCTATTC. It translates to CASSRGQGSGGFSSLF. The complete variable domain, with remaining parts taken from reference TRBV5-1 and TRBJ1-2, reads KAGVTQTPRYLIKTRGQQVTLSCSPISGHRSVSWYQQTPGQGLQFLFEYFSETQRNKGNFPGRFSGRQFSNSRSEMNVSTLELGDSALYLCASSRGQGSGGFSSLFGSGTRLTVV.

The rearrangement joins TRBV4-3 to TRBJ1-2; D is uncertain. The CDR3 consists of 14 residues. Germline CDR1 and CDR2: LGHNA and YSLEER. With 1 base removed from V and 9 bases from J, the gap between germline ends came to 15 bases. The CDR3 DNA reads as TGCGCCAGCAGCCAAGTGCCAGAGAGGCTTAGCTACACCTTC. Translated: CASSQVPERLSYTF.

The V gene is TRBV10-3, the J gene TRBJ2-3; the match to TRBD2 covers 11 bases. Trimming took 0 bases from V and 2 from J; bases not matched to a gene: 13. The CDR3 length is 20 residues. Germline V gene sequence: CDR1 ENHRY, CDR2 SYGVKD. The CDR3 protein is CAISESALAGGFVNTDTQYF. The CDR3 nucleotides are TGTGCCATCAGTGAGTCAGCCCTAGCGGGGGGTTTCGTTAACACAGATACGCAGTATTTT.

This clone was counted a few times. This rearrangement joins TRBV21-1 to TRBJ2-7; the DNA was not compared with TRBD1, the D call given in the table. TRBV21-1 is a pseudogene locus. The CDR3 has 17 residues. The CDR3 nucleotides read TGTGCCAGCAGCAAAGCGCTTTTTGGGCCCTCCCCCTACGAGCAGTACTTC. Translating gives CASSKALFGPSPYEQYF.